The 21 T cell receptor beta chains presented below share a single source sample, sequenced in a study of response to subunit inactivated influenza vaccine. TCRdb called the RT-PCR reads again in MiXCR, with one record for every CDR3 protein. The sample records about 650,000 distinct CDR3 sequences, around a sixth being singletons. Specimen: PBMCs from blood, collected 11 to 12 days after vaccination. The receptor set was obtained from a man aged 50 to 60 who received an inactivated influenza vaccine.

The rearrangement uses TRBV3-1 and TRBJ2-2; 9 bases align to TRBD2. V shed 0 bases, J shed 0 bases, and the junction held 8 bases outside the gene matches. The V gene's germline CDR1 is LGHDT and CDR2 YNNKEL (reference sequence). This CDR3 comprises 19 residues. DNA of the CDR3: TGTGCCAGCAGCCAAGAAGTAGCGGGGGACCTCGCGAACACCGGGGAGCTGTTTTTT. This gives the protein CASSQEVAGDLANTGELFF.

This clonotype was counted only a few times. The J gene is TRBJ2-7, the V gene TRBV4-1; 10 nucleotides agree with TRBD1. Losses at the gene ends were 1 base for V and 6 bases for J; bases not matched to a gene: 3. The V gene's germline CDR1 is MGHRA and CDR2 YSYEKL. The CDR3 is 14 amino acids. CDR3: CASSQAGTGVEQYF. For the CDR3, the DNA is TGCGCCAGCAGCCAAGCCGGGACAGGGGTCGAGCAGTACTTC.

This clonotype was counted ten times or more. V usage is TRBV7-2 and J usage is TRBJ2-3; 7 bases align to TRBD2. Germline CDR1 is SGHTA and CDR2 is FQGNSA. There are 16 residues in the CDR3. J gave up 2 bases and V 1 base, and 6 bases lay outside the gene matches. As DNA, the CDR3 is TGTGCCAGCAGCTTAGAGGCGCGGGGGATCACAGATACGCAGTATTTT. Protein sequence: CASSLEARGITDTQYF.

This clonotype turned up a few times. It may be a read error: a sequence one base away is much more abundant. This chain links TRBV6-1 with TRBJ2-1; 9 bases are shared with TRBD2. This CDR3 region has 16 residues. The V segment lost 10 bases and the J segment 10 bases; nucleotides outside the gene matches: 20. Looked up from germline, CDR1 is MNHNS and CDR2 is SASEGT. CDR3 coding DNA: TGTGCCAACAGACTCCTGCCTAGCGGGGCCTATGGCGAGCAGTTCTTC. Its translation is CANRLLPSGAYGEQFF.

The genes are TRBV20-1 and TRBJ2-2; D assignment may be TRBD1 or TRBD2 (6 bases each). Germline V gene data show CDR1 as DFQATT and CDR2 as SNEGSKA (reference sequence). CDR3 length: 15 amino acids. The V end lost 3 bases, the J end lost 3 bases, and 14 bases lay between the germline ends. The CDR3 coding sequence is TGCAGTGCTAGTCGGGGGACAATGGACACCGGGGAGCTGTTTTTT. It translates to CSASRGTMDTGELFF.

The CDR3, as DNA: TGCAGTGCTAGGGATAGCGGGACGAAGACCCAGTACTTC. Encoded protein: CSARDSGTKTQYF. The chain joins TRBV20-1 to TRBJ2-5, with 8 bases fitting TRBD2. The CDR3 has 13 residues. In germline, CDR1 is DFQATT, CDR2 SNEGSKA (reference sequence). V lost 3 bases, J lost 6 bases, and 6 bases stayed unmatched.

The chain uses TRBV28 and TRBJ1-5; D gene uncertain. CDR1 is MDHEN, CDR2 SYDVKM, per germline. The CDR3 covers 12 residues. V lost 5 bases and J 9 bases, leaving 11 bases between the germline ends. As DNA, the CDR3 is TGTGCCAGCAGTCGCCTGGGAAGGCCCCAGCATTTT. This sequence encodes CASSRLGRPQHF.

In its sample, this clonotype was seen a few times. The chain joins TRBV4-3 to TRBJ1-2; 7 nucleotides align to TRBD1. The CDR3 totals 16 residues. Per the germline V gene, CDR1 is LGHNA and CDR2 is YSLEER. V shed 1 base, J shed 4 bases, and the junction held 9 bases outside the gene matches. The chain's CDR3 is CASSQGLTGRSYGYTF. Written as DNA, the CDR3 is TGCGCCAGCAGCCAAGGCCTGACAGGGAGATCCTATGGCTACACCTTC.

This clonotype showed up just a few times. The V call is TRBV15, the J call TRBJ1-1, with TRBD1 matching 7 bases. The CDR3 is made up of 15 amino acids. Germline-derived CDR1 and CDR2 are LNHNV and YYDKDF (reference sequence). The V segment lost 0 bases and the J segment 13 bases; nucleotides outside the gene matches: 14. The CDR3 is CATSRDRLGTVPIFF. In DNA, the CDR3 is TGTGCCACCAGCAGAGATCGTCTTGGGACAGTCCCCATTTTCTTT.

CDR3 amino acids: CASSQGLAGVGTYEQYF. In DNA form, the CDR3 reads TGTGCCAGCAGTCAGGGACTAGCGGGAGTCGGGACCTACGAGCAGTACTTC. The V and J genes are TRBV6-1 and TRBJ2-7, with TRBD2 matching over 14 bases. V shed 5 bases and J 2 bases; nucleotides not matched to a gene: 8. The CDR3 length is 17 residues. Germline loops: CDR1 MNHNS, CDR2 SASEGT.

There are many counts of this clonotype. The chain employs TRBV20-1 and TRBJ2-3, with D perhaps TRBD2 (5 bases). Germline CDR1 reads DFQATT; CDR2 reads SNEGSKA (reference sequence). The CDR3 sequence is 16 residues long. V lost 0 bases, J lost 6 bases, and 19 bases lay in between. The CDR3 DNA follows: TGCAGTGCTAGAGATTTAGGCGGCGGGTTCGGGGATACGCAGTATTTT. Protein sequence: CSARDLGGGFGDTQYF.

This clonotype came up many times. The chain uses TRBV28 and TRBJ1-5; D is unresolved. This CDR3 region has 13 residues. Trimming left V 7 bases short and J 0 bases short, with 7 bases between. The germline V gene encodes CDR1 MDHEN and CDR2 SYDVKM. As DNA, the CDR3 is TGTGCCAGCAACGGGGATAGCAATCAGCCCCAGCATTTT. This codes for CASNGDSNQPQHF.

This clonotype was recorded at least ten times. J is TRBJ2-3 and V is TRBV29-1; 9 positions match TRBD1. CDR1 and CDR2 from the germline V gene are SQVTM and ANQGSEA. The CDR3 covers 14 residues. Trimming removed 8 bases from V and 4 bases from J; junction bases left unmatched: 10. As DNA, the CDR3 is TGCAGCTCCCGGGGGGACAGGGATTCAGATACGCAGTATTTT. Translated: CSSRGDRDSDTQYF.

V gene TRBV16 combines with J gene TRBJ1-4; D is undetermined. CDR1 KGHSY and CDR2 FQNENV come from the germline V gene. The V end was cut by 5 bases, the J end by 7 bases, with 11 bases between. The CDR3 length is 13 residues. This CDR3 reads CASSSESVEKLFF. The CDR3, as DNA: TGTGCCAGCAGCTCCGAGTCGGTTGAAAAACTGTTTTTT.

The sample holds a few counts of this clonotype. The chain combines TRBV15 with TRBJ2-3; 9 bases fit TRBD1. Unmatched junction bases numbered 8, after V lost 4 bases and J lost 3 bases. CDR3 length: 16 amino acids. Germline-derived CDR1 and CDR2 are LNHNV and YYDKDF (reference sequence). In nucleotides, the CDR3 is TGTGCCACCAGCAAGACAGGGGGTACGAGGACAGATACGCAGTATTTT. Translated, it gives CATSKTGGTRTDTQYF.

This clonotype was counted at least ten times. The CDR3 is CASTPGTANTGELFF. The CDR3 nucleotides read TGTGCCAGCACCCCGGGGACGGCGAACACCGGGGAGCTGTTTTTT. The genes are TRBV12-3 or TRBV12-4 and TRBJ2-2; D might be TRBD1 or TRBD2, each matching 5 bases. The ends were cut back, 7 bases at V and 0 bases at J, with 12 bases in the middle. The CDR3 runs 15 residues.

Here the CDR3 DNA reads TGTGCCGGTCGGGACTTTTTCGGTGAGACCCAGTACTTC. It codes for CAGRDFFGETQYF. The chain links TRBV2 to TRBJ2-5; D may be TRBD2 (6 bases). The CDR3 consists of 13 residues. Germline V CDR1 and CDR2: SNHLY, FYNNEI. V lost 11 bases to trimming and J lost 5 bases, with 18 bases between them.

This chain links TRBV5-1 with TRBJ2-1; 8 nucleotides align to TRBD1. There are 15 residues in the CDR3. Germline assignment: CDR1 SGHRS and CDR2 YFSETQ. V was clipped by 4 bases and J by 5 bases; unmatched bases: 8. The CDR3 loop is CASSTPSTGDNEQFF. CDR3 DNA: TGCGCCAGCAGCACGCCTTCGACAGGGGACAATGAGCAGTTCTTC.

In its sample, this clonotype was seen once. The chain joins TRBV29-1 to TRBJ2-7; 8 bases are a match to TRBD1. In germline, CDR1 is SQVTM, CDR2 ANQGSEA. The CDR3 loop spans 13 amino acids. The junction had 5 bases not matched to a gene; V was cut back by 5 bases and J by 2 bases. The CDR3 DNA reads TGCAGCGTTCTGACAGGGGATCCCTACGAGCAGTACTTC. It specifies CSVLTGDPYEQYF.

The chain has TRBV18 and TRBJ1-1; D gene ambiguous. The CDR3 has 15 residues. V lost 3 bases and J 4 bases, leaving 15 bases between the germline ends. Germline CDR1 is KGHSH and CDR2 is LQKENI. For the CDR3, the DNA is TGTGCCAGCTCACCCCAAACTCTATCGGGCACTGAAGCTTTCTTT. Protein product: CASSPQTLSGTEAFF.

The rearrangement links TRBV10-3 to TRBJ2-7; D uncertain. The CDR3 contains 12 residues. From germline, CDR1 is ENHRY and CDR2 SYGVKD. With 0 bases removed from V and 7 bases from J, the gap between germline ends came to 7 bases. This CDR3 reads CAISESTSEQYF. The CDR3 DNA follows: TGTGCCATCAGTGAGTCGACATCGGAGCAGTACTTC.